This TCR beta chain derives from a study of blood T cell repertoires in COVID-19. Profiling relied on immunoSEQ multiplex PCR, and the TCRdb table lists in-frame clones only, not all of them. The table includes hundreds of thousands of clones, 88% detected once. The CDR3 spans 16 residues. The trim removed 0 bases at V and 9 bases at J, leaving 6 bases unmatched. Germline V gene data show CDR1 as LNHDA and CDR2 as SQIVND (reference sequence). The chain is built from TRBV19 and TRBJ2-1; 12 bases match TRBD1. The receptor comes from a woman aged 55-70 years in a cohort exposed to, infected with or recovered from COVID-19 (not recorded which). Sequencing was carried out using PBMCs or T cells enriched from blood (not recorded which). CDR3 sequence (DNA): TGTGCCAGTAGTATAGATAGGGGACAGGGGGCAATTGAGCAGTTCTTC. This codes for CASSIDRGQGAIEQFF. The variable domain in full, completed from reference TRBV19 and TRBJ2-1, reads DGGITQSPKYLFRKEGQNVTLSCEQNLNHDAMYWYRQDPGQGLRLIYYSQIVNDFQKGDIAEGYSVSREKKESFPLTVTSAQKNPTAFYLCASSIDRGQGAIEQFFGPGTRLTVL.